Below, 2 T cell receptor beta chains from the same sample are listed, as sequenced in a study of blood T cell repertoires in COVID-19. Generated by immunoSEQ multiplex PCR, the TCRdb table keeps only in-frame clones and is missing some. The profile shows some 370,000 clones, roughly four fifths of them singletons. The sequenced material came from PBMCs or T cells enriched from blood (not recorded which). The receptor set was obtained from a woman in her fifties or sixties who had recovered from COVID-19.

This clone was picked up one time. V usage is TRBV5-1 and J usage is TRBJ2-7, with 10 bases fitting TRBD1. Germline V gene sequence: CDR1 SGHRS, CDR2 YFSETQ. With 5 bases clipped from V and 6 bases from J, the junction kept 11 bases outside the gene matches. This CDR3 contains 15 residues. In DNA, the CDR3 is TGCGCCAGCAGTAATACCGGGACAGGGGACGGCGAGCAGTACTTC. Translation gives CASSNTGTGDGEQYF.

The J gene is TRBJ2-7, the V gene TRBV7-9; possibly TRBD1 for D (6 bases). Germline V gene sequence: CDR1 SEHNR, CDR2 FQNEAQ (reference sequence). The V gene lost 3 bases and the J gene lost 5 bases, with 17 bases spanning the gap. The CDR3 runs to 15 residues. CDR3 DNA: TGTGCCAGCAGCTTCTGGGCAGGGGACATGGACGAGCAGTACTTC. Amino acid sequence: CASSFWAGDMDEQYF.